This T cell receptor (beta chain) appears in the sequencing data of a study of response to subunit inactivated influenza vaccine. TCRdb re-called the RT-PCR reads with MiXCR, one entry per CDR3 protein. This sample carries hundreds of thousands of distinct CDR3 sequences, around 15% of them seen once, and the ten largest clones take less than 8.5%. V lost 3 bases and J 5 bases, leaving 10 bases between the germline ends. CDR1 is ENHRY, CDR2 SYGVKD, per germline. The CDR3 is made up of 14 amino acids. This clonotype has only a few counts. The material was PBMCs from blood, obtained approximately 15 days before vaccination. The origin of this receptor is a man aged 45-65 years who received an inactivated influenza vaccine. The rearrangement links TRBV10-3 to TRBJ2-2; D unresolved. In DNA form, the CDR3 reads TGTGCCATCAGTGAATTTGACTTGACCGGGGAGCTGTTTTTT. It codes for CAISEFDLTGELFF.